This T cell receptor (beta chain) was retrieved from a study of T cells in Graves' hyperthyroidism and ophthalmopathy. Whole-study results and caveats: Before onset, ophthalmopathy was predicted by the model a median approximately 6.7 months earlier.

What was amplified from RNA transcripts were TCR beta CDR3 regions. Using the HTBI primer set, a first-round RT-PCR was run on the TCR CDR3. TCRdb itself ran the multiplex PCR reads through MiXCR, one entry per CDR3 protein. Among about 420,000 distinct CDR3 sequences listed, roughly 14% were seen once. Note on this clonotype: Its matching antigen is unknown.

J lost 1 base, V lost 4 bases, and 7 bases had no gene match. Germline CDR1 reads SNHLY; CDR2 reads FYNNEI. The CDR3 consists of 16 residues. The sequence was obtained from a woman between 18 and 29 years old with Graves' hyperthyroidism. The chain joins TRBV2 to TRBJ1-5; 7 bases are a match to TRBD1. What was sequenced was blood. CDR3 sequence reads: CASSGWTGGSNQPQHF. In nucleotides, the CDR3 is TGTGCCAGCAGTGGCTGGACAGGAGGGAGCAATCAGCCCCAGCATTTT.